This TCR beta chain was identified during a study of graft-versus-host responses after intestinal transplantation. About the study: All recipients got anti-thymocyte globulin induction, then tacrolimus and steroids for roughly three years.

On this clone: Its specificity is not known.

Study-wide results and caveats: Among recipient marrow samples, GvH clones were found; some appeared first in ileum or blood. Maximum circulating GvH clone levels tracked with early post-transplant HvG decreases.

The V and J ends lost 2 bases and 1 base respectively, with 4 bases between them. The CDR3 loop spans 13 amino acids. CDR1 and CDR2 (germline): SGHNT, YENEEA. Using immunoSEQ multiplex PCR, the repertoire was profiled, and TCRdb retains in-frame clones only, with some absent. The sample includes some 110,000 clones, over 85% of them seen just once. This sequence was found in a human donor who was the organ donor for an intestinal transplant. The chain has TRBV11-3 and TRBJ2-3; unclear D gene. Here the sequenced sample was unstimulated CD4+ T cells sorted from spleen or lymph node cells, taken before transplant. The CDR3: CASSLSGTDTQYF. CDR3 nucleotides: TGTGCCAGCAGCTTAAGCGGCACAGATACGCAGTATTTT.